These 29 T cell receptor beta chains were sequenced from one sample in a study of beta chain features in type 1 diabetes. Investigators reverse transcribed all isolated RNA, so they sequenced expressed TCRB transcripts. Using immunoSEQ multiplex PCR, the repertoire was profiled, and TCRdb retains in-frame clones only, with some absent. The sample lists around 320,000 clones; less than 15% were seen once. Sequencing used central memory CD4+ T cells from blood. All receptors come from a man aged 25 to 45 in good health.

The chain combines TRBV5-1 with TRBJ2-5; D gene unclear. Trimming took off 1 base at V and 4 bases at J, with 8 bases between the two ends. The CDR3 is 13 amino acids. CDR1 is SGHRS and CDR2 is YFSETQ in the germline V gene. CDR3 residues: CASSLSLLETQYF. CDR3 sequence (DNA): TGCGCCAGCAGCTTGTCTCTACTAGAGACCCAGTACTTC.

V and J are TRBV7-2 and TRBJ2-3; 7 bases match TRBD2. The length of the CDR3 is 16 residues. CDR1 is SGHTA and CDR2 is FQGNSA in the germline V gene. Germline trimming cut 5 bases from V and 1 base from J; bases unmatched to any gene: 9. This CDR3 reads CASSPRGGRGTDTQYF. CDR3 DNA: TGTGCCAGCAGCCCTAGGGGTGGGAGGGGCACAGATACGCAGTATTTT.

The V gene is TRBV21-1, the J gene TRBJ2-1; no check of the table's D call, TRBD1, against the DNA was made. TRBV21-1 is flagged as a pseudogene. The CDR3 contains 13 residues. CDR3 in DNA: TGTGCCAGCAGCAAAAAAGGGGGACACGAGCAGTTCTTC. Protein: CASSKKGGHEQFF.

The table lists this clone with many counts. The V call is TRBV19, the J call TRBJ2-3; D may be TRBD2 (5 bases). V lost 8 bases and J lost 2, with 17 bases in between. The CDR3 spans 15 residues. The germline V gene has CDR1 LNHDA and CDR2 SQIVND (reference sequence). CDR3 DNA sequence: TGTGCCAGTCGCGACGGGGTAATTCCCACAGATACGCAGTATTTT. It translates to CASRDGVIPTDTQYF.

This clone has more than one count but fewer than ten. The chain has TRBV18 and TRBJ2-2; D not resolved. Trimming left V 2 bases short and J 1 base short, with 14 bases between. The CDR3 is made up of 17 amino acids. Germline-derived CDR1 and CDR2 are KGHSH and LQKENI. CDR3 bases: TGTGCCAGCTCACCAACGATGTCCGGCAAGAACACCGGGGAGCTGTTTTTT. Residues: CASSPTMSGKNTGELFF.

This chain uses TRBV12-5 with TRBJ1-5; the D is unclear. Germline CDR1 is LGHNT and CDR2 is FRNRAP. This CDR3 has 16 amino acids. V lost 2 bases, J lost 0 bases, and 11 bases lay in between. As DNA, the CDR3 is TGTGCTAGTGGTTTGATGTTCCGGGATAGCAATCAGCCCCAGCATTTT. Residues: CASGLMFRDSNQPQHF.

This clone appeared a few times. The DNA of the CDR3 is TGTGCCAGCAGCTTAGGGCTCGAGAACTACGAGCAGTACGTC. Protein: CASSLGLENYEQYV. The V gene is TRBV7-8, the J gene TRBJ2-7; D ambiguous. Trimming cost V 1 base and J 3 bases, with 10 bases left between them. CDR3 length: 14 residues. CDR1 SGHVS and CDR2 FQNEAQ come from the germline V gene.

This clone has more than one count but fewer than ten. The chain recombines TRBV6-4 with TRBJ2-6; D gene ambiguous. The V gene lost 6 bases and the J gene lost 2 bases, with 8 bases spanning the gap. The CDR3 totals 14 residues. Per germline, CDR1 MRHNA and CDR2 SNTAGT. CDR3 amino acids: CASSINAGANVLTF. The DNA of the CDR3 is TGTGCCAGCAGCATAAATGCTGGGGCCAACGTCCTGACTTTC.

In nucleotides, the CDR3 is TGTGCCTGGAGTGTACTCCCGGGGTCCGGGGAGCTGTTTTTT. Encoded protein: CAWSVLPGSGELFF. V gene TRBV30 combines with J gene TRBJ2-2; the D gene is possibly TRBD2 (5 bases). Trimming stripped 0 bases from V and 6 bases from J, with 11 bases between. The CDR3 is made up of 14 amino acids. From germline, CDR1 is GTSNPN and CDR2 SVGIG (reference sequence).

The CDR3 here is CASSHWGEKLFF. The CDR3 DNA reads as TGTGCCAGCAGCCACTGGGGGGAAAAACTGTTTTTT. V usage is TRBV14 and J usage is TRBJ1-4; D is possibly TRBD1 (5 bases). The CDR3 extends over 12 amino acids. V was pared by 3 bases and J by 8 bases, with 7 bases between. Per germline, CDR1 SGHDN and CDR2 FVKESK.

The chain combines TRBV5-6 with TRBJ1-6, with TRBD1 as a possible D gene (6 bases). This CDR3 region has 15 residues. Trimming shortened V by 2 bases and J by 10 bases, and 16 bases separated the two germline ends. Germline V CDR1 and CDR2: SGHDT, YYEEEE. DNA for the CDR3: TGTGCCAGCAGCTTTTGGGGCAGGGGTCAATCACCCCTCCACTTT. It yields the protein CASSFWGRGQSPLHF.

The rearrangement links TRBV13 to TRBJ2-1; 7 positions match TRBD2. The J segment lost 2 bases and the V segment lost 8 bases, leaving 12 bases of the junction unmatched. The CDR3 has 16 residues. CDR1 and CDR2 from the germline V gene are PRHDT and FYEKMQ (reference sequence). The CDR3 is CASSCREEPPYNEQFF. The CDR3 nucleotides read TGTGCCAGCTCCTGCCGGGAGGAGCCCCCCTACAATGAGCAGTTCTTC.

This clone was seen a few times. The chain combines TRBV15 with TRBJ2-3; a weak D match, TRBD2 (7 bases). V was trimmed by 3 bases and J by 5 bases, leaving 18 bases between them. The germline V gene has CDR1 LNHNV and CDR2 YYDKDF (reference sequence). The CDR3 has 16 residues. The CDR3 DNA is TGTGCCACCAGCAGGAGAGGGGGGAGCGGGAAAGATACGCAGTATTTT. It specifies CATSRRGGSGKDTQYF. Full variable domain (outside the CDR3, taken from reference TRBV15 and TRBJ2-3): DAMVIQNPRYQVTQFGKPVTLSCSQTLNHNVMYWYQQKSSQAPKLLFHYYDKDFNNEADTPDNFQSRRPNTSFCFLDIRSPGLGDTAMYLCATSRRGGSGKDTQYFGPGTRLTVL.

The chain uses TRBV27 and TRBJ1-2; a weak D match, TRBD1 (5 bases). CDR1 and CDR2 (germline): MNHEY, SMNVEV (reference sequence). V lost 6 bases and J lost 4, with 9 bases in between. The CDR3 contains 12 residues. CDR3 sequence (DNA): TGTGCCAGCAGAAACCAGGGCTATGGCTACACCTTC. Its protein product is CASRNQGYGYTF.

CDR3 amino acids: CASSPSRVASGNTIYF. The CDR3 coding sequence is TGTGCCAGCTCACCTTCCCGGGTCGCCTCTGGAAACACCATATATTTT. The chain has TRBV18 and TRBJ1-3; D is uncertain. V lost 3 bases and J 0 bases, leaving 12 bases between the germline ends. Looked up from germline, CDR1 is KGHSH and CDR2 is LQKENI. The CDR3 spans 16 residues.

This clone was seen only a few times. The chain joins TRBV4-2 to TRBJ2-1; TRBD2 is a possible D gene (5 bases). Trimming cost V 3 bases and J 6 bases, with 9 bases left between them. Germline V lookup: CDR1 LGHNA, CDR2 YNFKEQ. The CDR3 is 13 residues long. CDR3 bases: TGTGCCAGCAGCCACGGACGGGGCAATGAGCAGTTCTTC. It is translated as CASSHGRGNEQFF.

This clone came up a few times. The rearrangement uses TRBV7-3 and TRBJ1-4; D perhaps matches TRBD1 (5 bases). CDR3 length: 16 residues. Germline V gene sequence: CDR1 SGHTA, CDR2 FQGTGA. V dropped 0 bases and J dropped 8 bases, with 16 bases sitting between them. DNA of the CDR3: TGTGCCAGCAGCTTAACGTCAGGGCAGGGAGGAGAAAAACTGTTTTTT. This sequence encodes CASSLTSGQGGEKLFF.

The J gene is TRBJ2-5, the V gene TRBV13, with 8 bases identical to TRBD2. This CDR3 has 13 residues. Germline V gene sequence: CDR1 PRHDT, CDR2 FYEKMQ (reference sequence). The V gene end was trimmed by 4 bases and the J gene end by 6 bases; junction bases not matched to a gene: 4. The CDR3 is CASSSGTSQTQYF. Here the CDR3 DNA reads TGTGCCAGCAGCTCTGGGACTAGTCAGACCCAGTACTTC.

This clone has a count of ten or more. The chain links TRBV28 to TRBJ2-6; no reliable D call. This CDR3 has 15 amino acids. V shed 6 bases and J shed 0 bases, with 9 bases lying between them. Germline assignment: CDR1 MDHEN and CDR2 SYDVKM. Written as DNA, the CDR3 is TGTGCCAGCAGCGTGTTAGGCTCTGGGGCCAACGTCCTGACTTTC. This gives the protein CASSVLGSGANVLTF.

The chain employs TRBV16 and TRBJ2-5, with D tentatively TRBD2 (6 bases). The end of the DNA fits TRBJ2-7 better, so the J call may be wrong. CDR3 length: 13 residues. Germline lookup yields CDR1 KGHSY and CDR2 FQNENV. The CDR3 spells CASSQSRGGEQYF. For the CDR3, the DNA is TGTGCCAGCAGCCAATCTAGGGGAGGCGAGCAGTACTTC.

CDR3 residues: CASSLGTGVNTGELFF. CDR3 in DNA: TGTGCCAGTAGTTTGGGGACAGGGGTCAACACCGGGGAGCTGTTTTTT. The chain uses TRBV19 and TRBJ2-2, with 10 bases identical to TRBD1. Trimming removed 5 bases from V and 2 bases from J; junction bases left unmatched: 5. Germline CDR1 and CDR2: LNHDA and SQIVND (reference sequence). The CDR3 spans 16 residues.

The chain carries TRBV5-1 and TRBJ2-3, with TRBD1 matching over 11 bases. V lost 4 bases, J lost 1 base, and 5 bases stayed unmatched. The CDR3 consists of 16 residues. The germline CDR1 and CDR2 sequences are SGHRS and YFSETQ. CDR3 coding DNA: TGCGCCAGCAGCAGAGCGGGACAGGGGGGCACAGATACGCAGTATTTT. Translating it yields CASSRAGQGGTDTQYF.

The gene calls are TRBV7-8 and TRBJ1-1, with no clear D. The germline V gene encodes CDR1 SGHVS and CDR2 FQNEAQ. CDR3 size: 14 residues. Between the trimmed V and J ends, which lost 5 bases and 0 bases, there was a span of 10 bases. In nucleotides, the CDR3 is TGTGCCAGCAGCCACGGAATTGTGAACACTGAAGCTTTCTTT. This sequence encodes CASSHGIVNTEAFF.

The chain employs TRBV19 and TRBJ1-1; tentative D call: TRBD1 (5 bases). Germline CDR1 reads LNHDA; CDR2 reads SQIVND (reference sequence). This CDR3 is 16 amino acids long. Trimming cost V 7 bases and J 3 bases, with 21 bases left between them. The CDR3 here is CASTRGTGAIDTEAFF. CDR3 DNA: TGTGCCAGTACCCGAGGGACCGGGGCGATTGACACTGAAGCTTTCTTT.

The sample holds many counts of this clone. This rearrangement joins TRBV7-9 to TRBJ2-5; 10 nucleotides agree with TRBD2. CDR1 SEHNR and CDR2 FQNEAQ come from the germline V gene (reference sequence). This CDR3 comprises 18 residues. The junction had 14 bases not matched to a gene; V was cut back by 3 bases and J by 4 bases. CDR3 region: CASSFRASGRVVRETQYF. The CDR3 DNA reads as TGTGCCAGCAGCTTTAGGGCTAGCGGGAGAGTGGTGAGAGAGACCCAGTACTTC.

This clone came up a few times. This sequence joins TRBV19 and TRBJ2-5, with TRBD2 matching 9 bases. The CDR3 length is 15 residues. In germline, CDR1 is LNHDA, CDR2 SQIVND (reference sequence). J was trimmed by 0 bases and V by 3 bases; bases with no gene match: 2. The CDR3 DNA is TGTGCCAGTAGTATTCTAGCGGGGTACCAAGAGACCCAGTACTTC. Translated: CASSILAGYQETQYF.

In this sample, this clone turned up a few times. V and J are TRBV5-1 and TRBJ1-2, with a tentative D call TRBD1 (5 bases). Per germline, CDR1 SGHRS and CDR2 YFSETQ. This CDR3 spans 12 amino acids. Trimming removed 4 bases from V and 4 bases from J, with 8 bases in between. Written as DNA, the CDR3 is TGCGCCAGCAGCGAGGGGACCTATGGCTACACCTTC. This codes for CASSEGTYGYTF. Variable domain in full (rest from reference TRBV5-1 and TRBJ1-2): KAGVTQTPRYLIKTRGQQVTLSCSPISGHRSVSWYQQTPGQGLQFLFEYFSETQRNKGNFPGRFSGRQFSNSRSEMNVSTLELGDSALYLCASSEGTYGYTFGSGTRLTVV.

The chain recombines TRBV6-1 with TRBJ1-1; perhaps TRBD1 as D (5 bases). Deletions cut 8 bases from V and 3 bases from J, with 19 bases between. In germline, CDR1 is MNHNS, CDR2 SASEGT. This CDR3 has 15 residues. The CDR3 region is CASRGSAGWYTEAFF. CDR3 nucleotides: TGTGCCAGCCGGGGGTCGGCGGGGTGGTACACTGAAGCTTTCTTT.

The table lists this clone with a few counts. The V call is TRBV7-6, the J call TRBJ1-2, with D perhaps TRBD1 (6 bases). Trimming pared 7 bases from V and 6 bases from J, leaving 18 bases between. The CDR3 is 14 amino acids. Germline CDR1 and CDR2: SGHVS and FNYEAQ. The CDR3 region is CASTRLGTQDGYTF. As DNA, the CDR3 is TGTGCCAGCACCCGACTCGGGACACAGGATGGCTACACCTTC.